The 9 T cell receptor beta chains below come from one sample, sequenced in a study of CD8 T cells in ankylosing spondylitis. Study conclusions and caveats: A motif of fewer than ten highly homologous TCR beta variants was seen as apparently characteristic of ankylosing spondylitis blood.

TCRdb passed the 5' RACE reads through MiXCR, listing each CDR3 protein once. The sample gives about 700,000 distinct CDR3 sequences, about 20% of which show up once; approximately 18% is in the top ten. These receptors lack a known antigen. Source material: blood, either unsorted or a sorted T cell fraction (not recorded which). The receptors stem from a male donor with ankylosing spondylitis.

The J gene is TRBJ2-5, the V gene TRBV29-1; D is perhaps TRBD1 (6 bases). There are 13 residues in the CDR3. V gave up 2 bases and J gave up 6 bases, with 13 bases separating them. Germline CDR1 is SQVTM and CDR2 is ANQGSEA. The CDR3 DNA reads TGCAGCGTTGAAAGAGGGGGAACAAAGACCCAGTACTTC. Translation gives CSVERGGTKTQYF.

This chain joins TRBV6-4 and TRBJ1-5; weak D call: TRBD1 (6 bases). V lost 7 bases and J lost 9, with 13 bases in between. The germline V gene encodes CDR1 MRHNA and CDR2 SNTAGT. This CDR3 has 12 amino acids. The CDR3 is CASNQGISPQHF. The DNA of the CDR3 is TGTGCCAGCAACCAGGGGATTTCGCCCCAGCATTTT.

The chain employs TRBV4-1 and TRBJ1-2; D is uncertain. The CDR3 runs 14 residues. Trimming cost V 0 bases and J 7 bases, with 12 bases left between them. Germline lookup yields CDR1 MGHRA and CDR2 YSYEKL. The CDR3: CASSQDAGGFGYTF. CDR3 DNA sequence: TGCGCCAGCAGCCAAGACGCGGGCGGGTTTGGCTACACCTTC.

This clonotype has only a few counts. V gene TRBV27 combines with J gene TRBJ2-5, with TRBD2 matching 11 bases. J was trimmed by 5 bases and V by 6 bases; bases with no gene match: 11. Germline V gene lookup returns CDR1 MNHEY and CDR2 SMNVEV (reference sequence). The CDR3 has 16 amino acids. This CDR3 is CASRTIAGGRWETQYF. The CDR3, as DNA: TGTGCCAGCAGGACCATAGCGGGAGGGAGATGGGAGACCCAGTACTTC.

The chain recombines TRBV18 with TRBJ2-1; a weak D match, TRBD2 (5 bases). The CDR3 has 15 residues. V dropped 2 bases and J dropped 5 bases, with 13 bases sitting between them. Germline assignment: CDR1 KGHSH and CDR2 LQKENI. CDR3 sequence (DNA): TGTGCCAGCTCACCATCCATCGGACTCAACAATGAGCAGTTCTTC. Translating it yields CASSPSIGLNNEQFF.

This clonotype came up a few times. The chain has TRBV12-3 or TRBV12-4 and TRBJ1-1, with unresolved D. Trimming took off 1 base at V and 5 bases at J, with 20 bases between the two ends. This CDR3 region has 17 residues. DNA for the CDR3: TGTGCCAGCAGTTTAGTTGGGCTCGGTGCAGGTCGGACTGAAGCTTTCTTT. Its translation is CASSLVGLGAGRTEAFF.

In regard to this clonotype: A much larger clonotype is one base distant, so this may be a read error. The gene calls are TRBV5-1 and TRBJ2-7; a weak D match, TRBD1 (5 bases). The CDR3 totals 13 residues. V lost 0 bases, J lost 3 bases, and 7 bases lay in between. The V gene's germline CDR1 is SGHRS and CDR2 YFSETQ. CDR3 sequence: CASSLETVYEQYF. The DNA of the CDR3 is TGCGCCAGCAGCTTGGAGACAGTCTACGAGCAGTACTTC.

The V gene is TRBV5-1, the J gene TRBJ2-2, with no clear D. CDR1 is SGHRS, CDR2 YFSETQ, per germline. The CDR3 loop spans 15 amino acids. V gave up 4 bases and J gave up 1 base, with 11 bases separating them. This chain's CDR3 is CASSTDDLNTGELFF. CDR3 in DNA: TGCGCCAGCAGCACGGACGACCTGAACACCGGGGAGCTGTTTTTT.

This clonotype was observed a handful of times. The chain recombines TRBV28 with TRBJ1-2; maybe TRBD1 (5 bases). Germline CDR1 reads MDHEN; CDR2 reads SYDVKM. The CDR3 consists of 12 residues. The V gene lost 6 bases and the J gene lost 9 bases, with 14 bases spanning the gap. The CDR3 DNA is TGTGCCAGCAGCGGGACGGTGAGGAGCTACACCTTC. It codes for CASSGTVRSYTF.